This T cell receptor (beta chain) was found in a study of T cell responses to AZD1222 COVID-19 vaccine. General observations from the study: The study reported that nearly half of spike-specific TCRs target unmutated variant regions. White British ancestry dominated among donors, who included more females, and clonal diversity was possibly underestimated.

Note on this clone: The antigen is undetermined.

Germline assignment: CDR1 MNHEY and CDR2 SMNVEV (reference sequence). The CDR3 is 16 residues long. The germline V and J ends were trimmed by 3 bases and 0 bases, with 14 bases remaining between them. Method: immunoSEQ multiplex PCR; TCRdb's copy keeps in-frame clones and lacks some. The table has under 150,000 clones, about 89% seen once. Sequencing used peripheral blood, obtained on day 0 of MenACWY control vaccination. The receptor's source is an adult in good health. This chain links TRBV27 with TRBJ2-5; the D gene is possibly TRBD2 (6 bases). In nucleotides, the CDR3 is TGTGCCAGCAGTTTTTCGGCGGGACCTGACCAAGAGACCCAGTACTTC. It specifies CASSFSAGPDQETQYF.